The clone carrying this TCR beta chain has more than one count but fewer than ten. This sample is drawn from a study of blood T cell repertoires in COVID-19. On the study more broadly: Material from acute and convalescent COVID-19 was sourced from the United States, Italy and Spain. T cells, B-cell-depleted T cells, or PBMCs provided the cDNA or gDNA that served as material.

Measured with immunoSEQ multiplex PCR; TCRdb has only the in-frame clones, and not every one. The table lists some 97,000 clones, roughly nine tenths of them singletons, with over 7% in the top ten. The CDR3 is 16 residues long. The specimen was peripheral blood. The TCR was taken from a man aged 25 to 40 in a cohort sampled during active COVID-19. The rearrangement links TRBV21-1 to TRBJ1-1. TRBV21-1 is reported as a pseudogene. CDR3 nucleotides: TGTGCCAGCAGCAAAGAAGCGTTCTCTCTAAACACTGAAGCTTTCTTT. Translating gives CASSKEAFSLNTEAFF.